The entry below gives a single T cell receptor (beta chain) sequence along with its context. Study processing details: Quantification of nucleated cells was approximated via reference gene primer amplification. Only in-frame clones appear in the TCRdb table, and some are missing; sequencing was by immunoSEQ multiplex PCR. The V and J calls and the clone size are those of that table, but D and trimming were determined from the DNA. The sample lists 110,000 to 150,000 clones, more than 85% occurring once. Per the germline V gene, CDR1 is LGHNA and CDR2 is YNFKEQ. Trimming stripped 0 bases from V and 3 bases from J, with 15 bases between. CDR3 length equals 17 residues. These data come from a study of blood T cell repertoires in COVID-19.

The receptor was derived from a man aged 55-75 years with active or convalescent COVID-19. The chain uses TRBV4-2 and TRBJ1-5; TRBD1 is a possible D gene (6 bases). The sequenced sample was peripheral blood. CDR3 loop: CASSQDPPGHPNQPQHF. The CDR3 nucleotides are TGTGCCAGCAGCCAAGACCCGCCGGGACACCCCAATCAGCCCCAGCATTTT.